This T cell receptor beta chain is drawn from a study of control samples from healthy donors and cancer patients. This CDR3 has 17 amino acids. Germline assignment: CDR1 SGHKS and CDR2 YYEKEE (reference sequence). Deletions cut 1 base from V and 6 bases from J, with 22 bases between. Some clones are missing from TCRdb's copy, which holds only in-frame ones; the method was immunoSEQ multiplex PCR. The table records around 100,000 clones, around 89% of them present only once. The receptor was derived from a man in his sixties with lung cancer. Sequencing was performed on PBMCs. The chain uses TRBV5-5 and TRBJ1-2; D may be TRBD1 (5 bases). The CDR3 DNA reads TGTGCCAGCAGCTTGAGGCTCAGCGGGACTAAAGGCAATGGCTACACCTTC. Its protein is CASSLRLSGTKGNGYTF.